The 5 T cell receptor beta chains reported below all come from one sample, sequenced in a study of blood T cell repertoires in COVID-19 (dated by TCRdb to the early 2020s). Library generation was performed with the immunoSEQ multiplex PCR assay. Not all clones reach the TCRdb copy of this immuneACCESS table, which keeps in-frame sequences only. Checked studies attribute under half of the gap to unresolved V genes and leave the rest unexplained. In all, the sample holds about 52,000 clones, and around 90% of those were seen once. The ten largest clones capture over 2.5% of the sample. The source material was peripheral blood. The receptors come from a human donor in a cohort sampled during active COVID-19.

This clone was detected only once. This chain's CDR3 is CASSQELDRLYGYTF. CDR3 nucleotide sequence: TGTGCCAGCTCGCAGGAACTAGACAGGCTCTATGGCTACACCTTC. The V gene is TRBV3-1 (or the pseudogene TRBV3-2), the J gene TRBJ1-2; perhaps TRBD1 as D (6 bases). V was trimmed by 8 bases and J by 4 bases, leaving 20 bases between them. CDR1 LGHDT and CDR2 YNNKEL come from the germline V gene (reference sequence). The CDR3 length is 15 residues.

A single count supports this clone. The rearrangement joins TRBV9 to TRBJ2-3; TRBD2 matches 9 bases. Germline V gives CDR1 SGDLS, CDR2 YYNGEE. V lost 4 bases to trimming and J lost 5 bases; unmatched junction nucleotides: 11. CDR3 length: 16 amino acids. CDR3 sequence reads: CASSPRGSGSVDTQYF. DNA for the CDR3: TGTGCCAGCAGCCCCCGGGGTAGCGGGAGTGTAGATACGCAGTATTTT.

This chain uses TRBV28 with TRBJ2-7, with D perhaps matching TRBD2 (5 bases). V shed 3 bases and J shed 3 bases, with 6 bases lying between them. Germline CDR1 and CDR2: MDHEN and SYDVKM. The CDR3 has 12 amino acids. Here the CDR3 reads CASSFGDYEQYF. The DNA of the CDR3 is TGTGCCAGCAGTTTCGGGGACTACGAGCAGTACTTC.

The chain joins TRBV19 to TRBJ1-5; 9 positions agree with TRBD1. The CDR3 spans 18 residues. After removal of 4 bases from V and 0 bases from J, the junction contained 10 bases not matched to a gene. The germline gives CDR1 LNHDA, CDR2 SQIVND (reference sequence). Here the CDR3 reads CASSTNRGLGYSNQPQHF. CDR3 coding DNA: TGTGCCAGTAGTACAAACAGGGGGCTGGGGTATAGCAATCAGCCCCAGCATTTT.

The gene calls are TRBV19 and TRBJ2-1; TRBD1 is a possible D gene (5 bases). The CDR3 is made up of 15 amino acids. The germline gives CDR1 LNHDA, CDR2 SQIVND (reference sequence). The V end lost 1 base, the J end lost 8 bases, and 15 bases lay between the germline ends. DNA of the CDR3: TGTGCCAGTAGTATAGGGGCAGGGTTTAGGGATGAGCAGTTCTTC. Its translation: CASSIGAGFRDEQFF.